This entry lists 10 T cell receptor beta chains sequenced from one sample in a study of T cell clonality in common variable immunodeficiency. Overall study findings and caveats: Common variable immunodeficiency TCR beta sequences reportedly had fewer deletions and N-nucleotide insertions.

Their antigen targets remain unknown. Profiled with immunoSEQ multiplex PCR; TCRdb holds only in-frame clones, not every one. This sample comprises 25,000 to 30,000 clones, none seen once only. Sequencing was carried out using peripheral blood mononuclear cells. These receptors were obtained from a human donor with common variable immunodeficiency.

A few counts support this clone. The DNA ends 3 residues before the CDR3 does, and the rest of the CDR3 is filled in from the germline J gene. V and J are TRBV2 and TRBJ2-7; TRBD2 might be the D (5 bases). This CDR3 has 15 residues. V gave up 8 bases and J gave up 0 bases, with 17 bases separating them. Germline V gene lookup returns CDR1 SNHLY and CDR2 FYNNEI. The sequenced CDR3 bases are TGTGCCAGCGGAAGGAGGCCAGGTAGCTCCTACGAG. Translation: CASGRRPGSSYE. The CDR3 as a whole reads CASGRRPGSSYEQYF.

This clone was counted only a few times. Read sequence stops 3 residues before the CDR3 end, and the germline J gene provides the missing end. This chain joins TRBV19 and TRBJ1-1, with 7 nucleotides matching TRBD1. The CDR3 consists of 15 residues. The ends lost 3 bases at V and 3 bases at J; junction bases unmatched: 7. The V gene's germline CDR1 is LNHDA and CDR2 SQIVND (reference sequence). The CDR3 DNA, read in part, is TGTGCCAGTAGTATTCGGACAGGATTAGACACTGAA. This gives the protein CASSIRTGLDTE. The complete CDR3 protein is CASSIRTGLDTEAFF.

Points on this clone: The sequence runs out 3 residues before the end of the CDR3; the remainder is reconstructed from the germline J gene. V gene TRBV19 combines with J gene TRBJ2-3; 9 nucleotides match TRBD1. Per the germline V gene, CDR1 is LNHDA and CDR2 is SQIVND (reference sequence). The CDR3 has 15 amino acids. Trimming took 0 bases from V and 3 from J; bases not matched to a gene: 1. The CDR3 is CASSIEQGATDTQYF. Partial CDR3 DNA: TGTGCCAGTAGTATAGAACAGGGGGCTACAGATACG.

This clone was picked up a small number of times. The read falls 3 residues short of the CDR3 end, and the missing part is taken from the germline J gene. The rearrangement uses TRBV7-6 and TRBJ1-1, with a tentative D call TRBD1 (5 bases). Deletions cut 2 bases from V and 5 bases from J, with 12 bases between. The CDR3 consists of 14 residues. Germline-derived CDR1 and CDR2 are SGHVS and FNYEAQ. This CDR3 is CASSLKVGRTEAFF. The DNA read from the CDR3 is TGTGCCAGCAGCTTAAAAGTGGGGCGGACTGAA.

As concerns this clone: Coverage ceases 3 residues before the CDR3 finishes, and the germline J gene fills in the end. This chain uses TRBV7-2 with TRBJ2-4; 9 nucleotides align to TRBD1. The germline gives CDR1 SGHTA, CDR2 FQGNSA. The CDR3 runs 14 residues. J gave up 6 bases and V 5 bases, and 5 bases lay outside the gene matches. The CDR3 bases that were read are TGTGCCAGCAGCAGACAGGGGGGAGGAAACATT. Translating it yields CASSRQGGGNI. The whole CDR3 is CASSRQGGGNIQYF.

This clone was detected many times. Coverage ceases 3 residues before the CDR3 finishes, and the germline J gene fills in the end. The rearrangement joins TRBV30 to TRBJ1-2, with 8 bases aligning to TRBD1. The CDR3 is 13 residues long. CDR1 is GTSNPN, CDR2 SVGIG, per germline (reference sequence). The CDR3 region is CAWSVVQGGSYTF. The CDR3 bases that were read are TGTGCCTGGAGTGTTGTACAGGGGGGAAGC.

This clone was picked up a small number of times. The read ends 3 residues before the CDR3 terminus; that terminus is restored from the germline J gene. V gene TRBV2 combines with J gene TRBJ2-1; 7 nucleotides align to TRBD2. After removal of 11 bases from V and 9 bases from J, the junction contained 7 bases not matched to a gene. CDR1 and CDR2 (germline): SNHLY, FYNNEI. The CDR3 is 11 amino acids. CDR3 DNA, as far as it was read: TGTGCCGCCAGCGGCGGGAGTGAG. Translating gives CAASGGSE. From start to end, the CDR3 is CAASGGSEQFF.

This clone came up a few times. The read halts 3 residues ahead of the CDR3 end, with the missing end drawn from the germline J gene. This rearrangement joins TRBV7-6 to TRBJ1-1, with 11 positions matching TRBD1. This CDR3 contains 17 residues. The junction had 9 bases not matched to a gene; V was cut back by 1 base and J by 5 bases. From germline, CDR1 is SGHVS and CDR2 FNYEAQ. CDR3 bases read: TGTGCCAGCAGCTTAGAACTCGGACAGGGGGCGCGAACTGAA. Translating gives CASSLELGQGARTE. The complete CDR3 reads CASSLELGQGARTEAFF.

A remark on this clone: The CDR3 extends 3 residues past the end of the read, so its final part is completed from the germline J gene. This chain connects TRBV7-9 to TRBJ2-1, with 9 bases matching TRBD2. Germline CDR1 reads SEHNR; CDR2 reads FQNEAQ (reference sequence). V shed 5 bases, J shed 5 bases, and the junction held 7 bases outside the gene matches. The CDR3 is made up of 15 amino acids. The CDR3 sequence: CASSDRLAADNEQFF. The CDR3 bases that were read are TGTGCCAGCAGCGACCGACTAGCGGCGGACAATGAG.

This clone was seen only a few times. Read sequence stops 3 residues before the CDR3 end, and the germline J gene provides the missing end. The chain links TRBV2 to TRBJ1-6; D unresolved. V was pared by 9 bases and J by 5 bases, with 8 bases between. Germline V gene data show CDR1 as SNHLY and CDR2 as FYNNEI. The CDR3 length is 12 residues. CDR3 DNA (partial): TGTGCCAGTGGGCAGAATAATTCACCC. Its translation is CASGQNNSP. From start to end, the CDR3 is CASGQNNSPLHF.